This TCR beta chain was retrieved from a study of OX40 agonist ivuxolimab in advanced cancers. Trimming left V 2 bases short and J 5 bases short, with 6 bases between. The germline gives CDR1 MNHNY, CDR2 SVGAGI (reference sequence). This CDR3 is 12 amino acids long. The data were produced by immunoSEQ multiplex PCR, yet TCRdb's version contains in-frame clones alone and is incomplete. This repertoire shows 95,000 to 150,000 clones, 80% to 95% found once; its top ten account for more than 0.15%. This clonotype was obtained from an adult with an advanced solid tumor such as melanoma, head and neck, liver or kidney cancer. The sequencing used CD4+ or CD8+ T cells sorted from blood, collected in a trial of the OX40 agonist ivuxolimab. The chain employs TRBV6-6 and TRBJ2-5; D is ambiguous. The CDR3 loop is CASSYLRETQYF. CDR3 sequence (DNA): TGTGCCAGCAGTTACCTCAGGGAGACCCAGTACTTC.